Sequencing of this T cell receptor beta chain was carried out in a study of T cells expressing NK-cell markers. Study summary: Underlying the TCR beta repertoires were sorted CD3+CD56+NKG2C+, CD3+CD56+NKG2C- and CD3+CD56-NKG2C+ T cells.

About this clonotype: The antigen is not known.

The germline V gene encodes CDR1 SGHNT and CDR2 YYREEE (reference sequence). The CDR3 has 13 amino acids. Study-level findings and limits: In a group of five to seven donors, dominant NKG2C+ clonotypes represented 1.0-7.0% of CD8+ T cells.

It was by 5'RACE template switching with UMIs that TCR beta cDNA was made. TCRdb reworked the 5' RACE reads into one entry per CDR3 protein, no DNA. The sample table sets out about 110,000 distinct CDR3 sequences. The source of this sequence is a woman between 18 and 70 years old in good health. The chain recombines TRBV5-4 with TRBJ2-5; checking the TCRdb D call of TRBD1 is not possible without DNA. Sequencing used blood T cells: a sorted CD56 or NKG2C T cell subset, CD4+ or CD8+ T cells, or bulk PBMC T cells (not recorded which). The CDR3 region is CASRERGGETQYF.